The source of this T cell receptor beta chain is a study of shared clonotypes between healthy human individuals. This clone has just a few counts. Germline CDR1 and CDR2: WSHSY and SAAADI. Deletions cut 6 bases from V and 0 bases from J, with 9 bases between. The CDR3 has 14 residues. Only in-frame clones appear in the TCRdb table, and some are missing; sequencing was by immunoSEQ multiplex PCR. Among hundreds of thousands of clones listed, around 81% were seen once. The sequencing sample was made of PBMCs. The V gene is TRBV10-2, the J gene TRBJ2-1, with D unresolved. This receptor was identified in a woman aged 40 to 50 in good health. Some clones in this sample may be carry-over from other donors' samples. CDR3 DNA sequence: TGCGCCAGCAGGAGTGGGTTCTCCTACAATGAGCAGTTCTTC. Its translation: CASRSGFSYNEQFF.